Listed below are T cell receptor beta chains from one sample, sequenced in a study of T cell responses to AZD1222 COVID-19 vaccine. Measured with immunoSEQ multiplex PCR; TCRdb has only the in-frame clones, and not every one. The profile shows 100,000 or so clones, roughly 90% of them singletons. Material: peripheral blood, obtained on day 0 of AZD1222 vaccination. These receptors came from an adult in good health. CDR3s include the opening cysteine and the closing phenylalanine or tryptophan.

v_call: TRBV9
cdr3_aa: CASSAQIGANVLTF

v_call: TRBV2
cdr3_aa: CASLGPAVYEQYF

v_call: TRBV19
cdr3_aa: CASSIARTPLHF

v_call: TRBV14
cdr3_aa: CASSQLGANEAFF

v_call: TRBV5-6
cdr3_aa: CASRPSGGNEQFF

v_call: TRBV27
cdr3_aa: CASSHGQGSAKNIQYF

v_call: TRBV10-2
cdr3_aa: CASRPRGSPDTGELFF

v_call: TRBV19
cdr3_aa: CASSIVSSVPPQHF

v_call: TRBV14
cdr3_aa: CASSRKSGELFF

v_call: TRBV7-8
cdr3_aa: CASSQYRDSPLHF

v_call: TRBV7-8
cdr3_aa: CASSLAAGGLPYEQYF

v_call: TRBV6-1
cdr3_aa: CASSELVRRAEAFF

v_call: TRBV6-2/TRBV6-3
cdr3_aa: CASSYALSYEQYF

v_call: TRBV2
cdr3_aa: CASRGLDGGPNEQFF

v_call: TRBV7-8
cdr3_aa: CASSAGLGSAGNTQYF

v_call: TRBV2
cdr3_aa: CASSDGTGVPEAFF